This T cell receptor (beta chain) was profiled in a study of T cells after yellow fever vaccination (dated by TCRdb to between 2018 and 2021). Notes on the research overall: The SMART-Seq v4 Ultra Low Input RNA kit was used to prepare libraries from fractions with low cell numbers. Two healthy male donors, one aged 18 to 30 and one aged 30 to 39 years, were included in the cohort. Blood was collected at multiple timepoints before and after primary and secondary immunization, and bulk PBMC replicates and cell subsets were isolated. Bulk TCR alpha and beta repertoires were sequenced longitudinally to track T-cell clones before and after primary and booster YFV17D yellow fever vaccination.

The sample was run on an Illumina NovaSeq 6000. Synthesis of TCR cDNA relied on 5'RACE template switching, a step that introduced a universal primer site along with unique molecular identifiers. Priming for cDNA synthesis came from both the TCR alpha and TCR beta constant segments. Libraries were amplified in two PCR steps, with sample barcodes and sequencing adapters added in the second step. Sequencing of libraries was done on Illumina HiSeq 2500 (2x100 bp) or NovaSeq (2x150 bp). The original methods were these. MIGEC handled demultiplexing of reads and collapsing into UMI consensus sequences, while MiXCR performed V(D)J alignment. Using edgeR on replicate PBMC samples, clonotypes were called vaccine-responding if FDR was below 0.01 and the log2 fold change was above 5 up to day 15. Bulk clonotypes were assigned CD4 or CD8 identity according to which sequenced CD4 or CD8 repertoire held them at higher abundance. Clones were called with MiXCR by TCRdb after fastp trimmed the public reads at Q25, and only in-frame beta chains were retained. Rows with a matching CDR3 protein are joined into one entry that keeps the most common DNA and genes. In this record, the V and J calls reflect TCRdb's handling and not the investigators' own analysis. The sample records roughly 330,000 distinct CDR3 sequences, 3% to 4.5% of which are singletons. Roughly a quarter of the sample lies in the top ten.

Reading the germline V gene gives CDR1 SGHTA and CDR2 FQGTGA. Trimmed from V: 2 bases; trimmed from J: 7 bases; junction bases lacking a gene match: 10. The CDR3 starts with the cysteine, ends with the phenylalanine, and has 16 residues. Only the CDR3 DNA stays, 48 bases, in frame from base 1. Worth noting for this clonotype: What antigen it recognizes has not been identified. No base quality values were provided; no much bigger clone lies one nucleotide off.

On the study overall, not on this receptor specifically: After the booster, most clones that had expanded after primary vaccination were detected again (over 95% of CD4 and 88% of CD8), suggesting broad maintenance of memory. FACS-sorted repertoires could contain abundant contaminating clonotypes from the bulk population, so computational filtering was required. A small share of clonotypes occurred in both CD4 and CD8 compartments, likely arising from convergent recombination. Compared with the primary T-cell response, the secondary T-cell response was weaker but faster, peaking on day 5 rather than day 15. Because only a couple of donors were included in the study, the extent to which the findings can be generalized is limited.

This specimen's treatment or condition label, interpreted: live attenuated yellow fever vaccine strain. At each blood-draw timepoint, two biological replicates of bulk PBMCs were collected. A standard Ficoll-Paque protocol was used to isolate PBMCs from peripheral blood. TriZol was used to extract RNA from bulk PBMCs, CD4 and CD8 fractions, and dextramer-positive and dextramer-negative fractions. The clonotype originates from a man aged 18 to 29 who received the YFV17D yellow fever vaccine. This material consisted of PBMCs, taken 5 days after the yellow fever booster vaccination. The chain is made from TRBV7-3 and TRBJ2-1; 8 junctional bases match TRBD2. CDR3 reads: CASSLVSGTSVNEQFF. The nucleotide sequence reads TGTGCCAGCAGCTTAGTCTCAGGGACTAGTGTTAATGAGCAGTTCTTC.